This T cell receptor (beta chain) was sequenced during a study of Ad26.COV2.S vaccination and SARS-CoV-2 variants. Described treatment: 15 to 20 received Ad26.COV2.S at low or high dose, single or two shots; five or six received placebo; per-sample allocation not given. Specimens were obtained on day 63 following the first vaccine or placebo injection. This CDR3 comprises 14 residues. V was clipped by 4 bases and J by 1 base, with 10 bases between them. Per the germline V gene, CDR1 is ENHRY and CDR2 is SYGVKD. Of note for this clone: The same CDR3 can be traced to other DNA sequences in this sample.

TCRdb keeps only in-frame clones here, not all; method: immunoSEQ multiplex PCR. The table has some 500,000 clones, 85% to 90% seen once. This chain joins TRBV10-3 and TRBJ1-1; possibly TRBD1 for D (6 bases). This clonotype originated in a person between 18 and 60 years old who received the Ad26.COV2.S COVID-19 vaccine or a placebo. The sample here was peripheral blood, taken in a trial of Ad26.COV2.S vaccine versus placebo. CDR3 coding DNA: TGTGCCATCAGTGCGGGGGCGAGGAACACTGAAGCTTTCTTT. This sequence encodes CAISAGARNTEAFF.